The clone carrying this T cell receptor (beta chain) has just a few counts. The CDR3 has 18 amino acids. CDR1 and CDR2 (germline): ENHRY, SYGVKD. Trimming took off 4 bases at V and 3 bases at J, with 19 bases between the two ends. These data originate in a study of T-cell reconstitution after alpha-beta-depleted transplantation in children. Using unique molecular identifiers, the investigators prepared the TCRbeta library. TCRdb independently ran MiXCR on the PCR reads; one entry per CDR3 protein. The data contain about 540,000 distinct CDR3 sequences, around 20% of them seen just once; the ten biggest clones take up approximately 3%.

The specimen was PBMCs from the stem cell graft donor, collected from the stem cell graft. This chain joins TRBV10-3 and TRBJ2-6, with D tentatively TRBD2 (5 bases). The sequence was obtained from a human donor who donated a stem cell graft to a child with acute lymphoblastic leukemia. CDR3 nucleotide sequence: TGTGCCATCAGTGCAGAGGGAAGGGCAGTGGGTGGGGCCAACGTCCTGACTTTC. Protein product: CAISAEGRAVGGANVLTF.